This TCR beta chain originates from a study of PD-1 blockade in classical Hodgkin lymphoma. The study's findings and limits: Undefined causes, possibly disease activity or prior therapy, underlie the repertoire differences. In newly diagnosed patients, baseline TCR diversity was reportedly below that of healthy donors. Complete responders entered with baseline diversity on par with newly diagnosed patients, the results showed. Exclusion removed patients who began nivolumab under 1 year after ASCT.

In regard to this clone: The antigen remains unidentified.

The time point: cycle 4 day 1 (C4D1), after more than five weeks of nivolumab. Every one of the patients relapsed after autologous stem cell transplantation (brentuximab vedotin exposure was variable). Some clones are missing from TCRdb's copy, which holds only in-frame ones; the method was immunoSEQ multiplex PCR. Altogether tens of thousands of clones are present, around four fifths being singletons, with the ten largest covering less than 15%. The receptor comes from a human donor with classical Hodgkin lymphoma. Specimen: peripheral blood mononuclear cells (PBMCs), collected before the fourth cycle of nivolumab.

As DNA, the CDR3 is TGTGCCAGCAGCTTGGTGACAGGTGTAGCTTTCTTT. Its translation: CASSLVTGVAFF. This sequence joins TRBV7-2 and TRBJ1-1, with a possible D match to TRBD1 (6 bases). The CDR3 loop spans 12 amino acids. CDR1 and CDR2 (germline): SGHTA, FQGNSA. The V end lost 3 bases, the J end lost 10 bases, and 12 bases lay between the germline ends.